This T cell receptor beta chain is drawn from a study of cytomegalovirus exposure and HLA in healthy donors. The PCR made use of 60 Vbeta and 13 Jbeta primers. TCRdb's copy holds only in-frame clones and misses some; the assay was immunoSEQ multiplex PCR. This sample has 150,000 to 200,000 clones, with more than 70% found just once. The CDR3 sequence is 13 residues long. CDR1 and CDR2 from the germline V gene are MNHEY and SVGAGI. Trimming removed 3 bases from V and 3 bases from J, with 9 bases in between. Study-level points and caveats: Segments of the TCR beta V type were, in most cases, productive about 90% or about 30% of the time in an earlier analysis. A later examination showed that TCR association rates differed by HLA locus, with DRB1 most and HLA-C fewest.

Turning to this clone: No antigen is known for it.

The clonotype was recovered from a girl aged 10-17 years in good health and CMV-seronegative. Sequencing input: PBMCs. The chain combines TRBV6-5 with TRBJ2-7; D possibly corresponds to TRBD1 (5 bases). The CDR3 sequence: CASSYRRDYEQYF. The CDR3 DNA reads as TGTGCCAGCAGTTATCGCAGGGACTACGAGCAGTACTTC.